This T cell receptor beta chain was recorded in a study of blood T cell repertoires in COVID-19. This CDR3 spans 16 amino acids. V lost 2 bases, J lost 0 bases, and 13 bases lay in between. CDR1 is SGDLS, CDR2 YYNGEE, per germline. The method was immunoSEQ multiplex PCR; TCRdb's version includes in-frame clones alone and lacks a portion of them. The repertoire has roughly 200,000 clones, 81% of them found once; the top ten carry approximately 8%. This chain joins TRBV9 and TRBJ2-3, with D tentatively TRBD2 (5 bases). The source is a woman of 80 years or more with acute or convalescent COVID-19. The sequencing sample was made of peripheral blood. The CDR3 protein is CASSVVRAASTDTQYF. The DNA for the CDR3 is TGTGCCAGCAGCGTGGTGAGAGCGGCTAGCACAGATACGCAGTATTTT. The full variable domain, with the rest looked up from reference TRBV9 and TRBJ2-3, is DSGVTQTPKHLITATGQRVTLRCSPRSGDLSVYWYQQSLDQGLQFLIQYYNGEERAKGNILERFSAQQFPDLHSELNLSSLELGDSALYFCASSVVRAASTDTQYFGPGTRLTVL.